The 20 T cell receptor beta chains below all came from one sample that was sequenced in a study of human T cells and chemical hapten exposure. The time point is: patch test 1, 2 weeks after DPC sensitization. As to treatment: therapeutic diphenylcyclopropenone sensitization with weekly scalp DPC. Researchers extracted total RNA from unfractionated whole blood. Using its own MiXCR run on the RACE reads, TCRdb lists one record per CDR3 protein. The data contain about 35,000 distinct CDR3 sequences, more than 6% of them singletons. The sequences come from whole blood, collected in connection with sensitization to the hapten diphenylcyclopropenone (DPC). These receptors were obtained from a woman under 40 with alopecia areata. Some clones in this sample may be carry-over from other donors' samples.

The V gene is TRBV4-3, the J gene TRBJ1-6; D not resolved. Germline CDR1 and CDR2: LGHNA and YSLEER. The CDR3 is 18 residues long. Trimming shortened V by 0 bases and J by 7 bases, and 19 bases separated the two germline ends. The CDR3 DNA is TGCGCCAGCAGCCAAGATTCGGGGAACAGCCTAGGGAATTCACCCCTCCACTTT. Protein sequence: CASSQDSGNSLGNSPLHF.

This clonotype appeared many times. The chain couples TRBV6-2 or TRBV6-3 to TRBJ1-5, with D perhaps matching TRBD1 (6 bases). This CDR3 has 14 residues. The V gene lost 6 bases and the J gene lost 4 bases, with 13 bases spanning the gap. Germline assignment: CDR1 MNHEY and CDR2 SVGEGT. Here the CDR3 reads CASRPQGNNQPQHF. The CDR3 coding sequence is TGTGCCAGCAGACCCCAGGGGAATAATCAGCCCCAGCATTTT.

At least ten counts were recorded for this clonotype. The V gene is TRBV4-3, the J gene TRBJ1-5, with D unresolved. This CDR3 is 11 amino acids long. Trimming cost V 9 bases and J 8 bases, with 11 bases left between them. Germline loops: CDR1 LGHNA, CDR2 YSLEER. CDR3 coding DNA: TGCGCCAGGGCCCGTTTTGAGCCCCAGCATTTT. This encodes CARARFEPQHF.

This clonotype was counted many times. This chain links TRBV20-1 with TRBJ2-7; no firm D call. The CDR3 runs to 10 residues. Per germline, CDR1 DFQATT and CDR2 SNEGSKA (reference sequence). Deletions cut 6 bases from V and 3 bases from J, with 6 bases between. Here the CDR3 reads CSAQIYEQYF. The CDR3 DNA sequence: TGCAGTGCCCAAATCTACGAGCAGTACTTC.

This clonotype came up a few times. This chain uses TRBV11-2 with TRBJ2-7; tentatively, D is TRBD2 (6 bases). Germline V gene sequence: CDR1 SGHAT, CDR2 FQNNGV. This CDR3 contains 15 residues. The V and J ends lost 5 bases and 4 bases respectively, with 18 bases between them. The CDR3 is CASSRELPTLYEQYF. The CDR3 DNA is TGTGCCAGCAGCCGGGAGTTACCGACCTTATACGAGCAGTACTTC.

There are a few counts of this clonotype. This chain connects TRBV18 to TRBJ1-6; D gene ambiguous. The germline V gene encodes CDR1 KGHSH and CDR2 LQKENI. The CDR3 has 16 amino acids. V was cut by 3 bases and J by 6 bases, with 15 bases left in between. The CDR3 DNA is TGTGCCAGCTCACCCGCTGGATCGGACGCTAATTCACCCCTCCACTTT. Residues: CASSPAGSDANSPLHF.

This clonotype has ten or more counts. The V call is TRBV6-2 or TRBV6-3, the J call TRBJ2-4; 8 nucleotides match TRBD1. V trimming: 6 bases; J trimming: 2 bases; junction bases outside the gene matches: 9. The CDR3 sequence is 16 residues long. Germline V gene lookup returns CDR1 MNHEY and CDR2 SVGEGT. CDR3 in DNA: TGTGCCAGCAGGCAGGGACAGGACACTACCAAAAACATTCAGTACTTC. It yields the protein CASRQGQDTTKNIQYF.

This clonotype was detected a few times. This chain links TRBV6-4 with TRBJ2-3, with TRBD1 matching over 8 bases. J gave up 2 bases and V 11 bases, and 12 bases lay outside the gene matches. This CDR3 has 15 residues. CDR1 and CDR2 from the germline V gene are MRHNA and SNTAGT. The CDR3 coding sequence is TGTGCCCCCCGCCGGACAGGGCCAGCCACAGATACGCAGTATTTT. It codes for CAPRRTGPATDTQYF.

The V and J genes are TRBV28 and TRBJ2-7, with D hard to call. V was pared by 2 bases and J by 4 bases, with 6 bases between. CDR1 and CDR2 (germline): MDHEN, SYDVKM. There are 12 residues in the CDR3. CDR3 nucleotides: TGTGCCAGCAGTTTACAGGATTACGAGCAGTACTTC. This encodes CASSLQDYEQYF.

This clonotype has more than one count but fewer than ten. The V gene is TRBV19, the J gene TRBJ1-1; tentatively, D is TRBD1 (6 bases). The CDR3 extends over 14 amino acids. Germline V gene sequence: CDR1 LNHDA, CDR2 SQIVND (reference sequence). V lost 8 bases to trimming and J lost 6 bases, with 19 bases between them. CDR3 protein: CASSIERGGAEAFF. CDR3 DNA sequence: TGTGCCAGTTCAATAGAACGCGGGGGCGCTGAAGCTTTCTTT.

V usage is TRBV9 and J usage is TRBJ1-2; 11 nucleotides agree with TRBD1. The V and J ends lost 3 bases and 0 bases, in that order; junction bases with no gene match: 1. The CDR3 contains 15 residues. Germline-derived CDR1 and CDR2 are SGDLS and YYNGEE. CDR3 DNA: TGTGCCAGCAGCGCGGGACAGGGGGCTAACTATGGCTACACCTTC. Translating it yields CASSAGQGANYGYTF.

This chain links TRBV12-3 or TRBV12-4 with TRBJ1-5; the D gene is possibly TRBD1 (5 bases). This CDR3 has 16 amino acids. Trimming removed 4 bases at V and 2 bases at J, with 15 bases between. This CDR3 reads CASSSQGPRRNQPQHF. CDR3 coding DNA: TGTGCCAGCAGTTCCCAGGGACCCAGGCGCAATCAGCCCCAGCATTTT.

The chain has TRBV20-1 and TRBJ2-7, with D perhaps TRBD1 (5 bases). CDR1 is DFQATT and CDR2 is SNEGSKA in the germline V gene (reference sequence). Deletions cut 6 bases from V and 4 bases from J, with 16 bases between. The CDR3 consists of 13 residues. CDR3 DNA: TGCAGTGCCAGATTGGGGCGGATGTACGAGCAGTACTTC. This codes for CSARLGRMYEQYF.

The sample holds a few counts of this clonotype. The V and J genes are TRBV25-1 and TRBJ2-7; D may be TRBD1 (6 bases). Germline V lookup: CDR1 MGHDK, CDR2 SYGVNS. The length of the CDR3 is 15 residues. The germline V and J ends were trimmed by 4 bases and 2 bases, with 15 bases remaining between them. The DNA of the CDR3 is TGTGCCAGCAGTGTAGGACAGCTAACCCCCTACGAGCAGTACTTC. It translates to CASSVGQLTPYEQYF.

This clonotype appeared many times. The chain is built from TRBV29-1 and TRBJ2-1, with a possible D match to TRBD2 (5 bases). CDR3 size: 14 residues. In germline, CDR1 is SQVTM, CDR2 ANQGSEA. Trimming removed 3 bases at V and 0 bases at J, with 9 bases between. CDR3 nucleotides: TGCAGCGTTGATTGGGAGAGCTCCTACAATGAGCAGTTCTTC. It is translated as CSVDWESSYNEQFF.

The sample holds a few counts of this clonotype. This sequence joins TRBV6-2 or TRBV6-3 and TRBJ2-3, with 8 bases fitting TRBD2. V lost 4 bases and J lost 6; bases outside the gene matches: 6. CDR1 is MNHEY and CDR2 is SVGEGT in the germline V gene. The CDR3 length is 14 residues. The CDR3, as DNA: TGTGCCAGCAGTTCAGGCGGGGGGCACGATACGCAGTATTTT. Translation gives CASSSGGGHDTQYF.

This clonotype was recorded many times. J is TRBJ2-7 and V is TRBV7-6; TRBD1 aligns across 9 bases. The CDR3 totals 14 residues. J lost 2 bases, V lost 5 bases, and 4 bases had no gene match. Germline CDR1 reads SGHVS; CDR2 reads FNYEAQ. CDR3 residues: CASSEQGAAYEQYF. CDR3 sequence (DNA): TGTGCCAGCAGCGAACAGGGGGCGGCCTACGAGCAGTACTTC.

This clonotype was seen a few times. Written as DNA, the CDR3 is TGCAGTGCTCACAGGGGGTCCTATAATTCACCCCTCCACTTT. It codes for CSAHRGSYNSPLHF. V and J are TRBV20-1 and TRBJ1-6, with 8 bases lining up with TRBD1. The V gene end was trimmed by 5 bases and the J gene end by 1 base; junction bases not matched to a gene: 1. CDR1 and CDR2 (germline): DFQATT, SNEGSKA (reference sequence). The CDR3 is 14 residues long.

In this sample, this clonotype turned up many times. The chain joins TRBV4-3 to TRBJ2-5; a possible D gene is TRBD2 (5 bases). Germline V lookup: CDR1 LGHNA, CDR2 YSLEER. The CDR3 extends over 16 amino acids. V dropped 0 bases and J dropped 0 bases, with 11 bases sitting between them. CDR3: CASSQDLRGNQETQYF. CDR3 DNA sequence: TGCGCCAGCAGCCAAGATCTGAGAGGGAACCAAGAGACCCAGTACTTC.

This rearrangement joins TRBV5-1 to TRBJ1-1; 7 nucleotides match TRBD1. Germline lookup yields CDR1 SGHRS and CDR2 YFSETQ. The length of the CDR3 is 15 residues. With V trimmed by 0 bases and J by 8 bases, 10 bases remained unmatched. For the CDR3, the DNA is TGCGCCAGCAGCTTGGAGGGCGACAGGGCCCGAGAAGCTTTCTTT. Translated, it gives CASSLEGDRAREAFF.